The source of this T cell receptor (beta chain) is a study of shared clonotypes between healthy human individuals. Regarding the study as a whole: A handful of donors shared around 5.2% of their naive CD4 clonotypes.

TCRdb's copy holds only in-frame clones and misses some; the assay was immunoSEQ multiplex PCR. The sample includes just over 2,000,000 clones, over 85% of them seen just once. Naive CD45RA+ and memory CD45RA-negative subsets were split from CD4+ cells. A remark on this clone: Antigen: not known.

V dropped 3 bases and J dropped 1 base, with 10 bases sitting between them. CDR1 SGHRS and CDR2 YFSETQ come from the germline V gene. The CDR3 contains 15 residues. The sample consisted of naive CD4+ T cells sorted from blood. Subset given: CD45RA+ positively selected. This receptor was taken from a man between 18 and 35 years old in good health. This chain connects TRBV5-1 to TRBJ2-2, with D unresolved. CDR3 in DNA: TGCGCCAGCAGCTCACTTACCGGGAACACCGGGGAGCTGTTTTTT. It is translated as CASSSLTGNTGELFF.